This T cell receptor (beta chain) originates from a study of regulatory T cells in long-lasting Graves disease. The overall study: It was over 5 years of antithyroid drugs, with positive TSH receptor antibodies, that meant persistent Graves' disease.

Time point here: persistent/refractory GD, antithyroid drugs over 5 years with positive TRAb. Following extraction of RNA from PBMCs, that RNA was used to make the TCR library. Both iRepertoire HTBI primers and Arm-PCR of CDR3 regions were used to build the TCR beta libraries. Per the original data handling: Throughout the samples, researchers identified 60 to 70 TRBV and approximately 13 TRBJ segments. TCRdb fed the multiplex PCR reads into MiXCR, producing one record per CDR3 protein. It is TCRdb's table, rather than the study itself, that gives the V and J calls and clone size. The sample records roughly 400,000 distinct CDR3 sequences, 20% being singletons. This clonotype was sampled from a female donor with Graves disease. The sequencing used peripheral blood mononuclear cells (PBMCs), collected when the disease was refractory, from a patient treated with antithyroid drugs.

This CDR3 reads CASSIGTENQPQHF. The CDR3 bases are TGTGCCAGTAGTATAGGGACGGAGAATCAGCCCCAGCATTTT. This rearrangement joins TRBV19 to TRBJ1-5, with no clear D. The CDR3 loop spans 14 amino acids. CDR1 and CDR2 (germline): LNHDA, SQIVND (reference sequence). The germline V and J ends were trimmed by 1 base and 4 bases, with 8 bases remaining between them. Filled out from reference TRBV19 and TRBJ1-5, the complete variable domain reads DGGITQSPKYLFRKEGQNVTLSCEQNLNHDAMYWYRQDPGQGLRLIYYSQIVNDFQKGDIAEGYSVSREKKESFPLTVTSAQKNPTAFYLCASSIGTENQPQHFGDGTRLSIL.